This T cell receptor beta chain was sequenced for a study of blood T cell repertoires in COVID-19 (TCRdb year 2020). Notes on the research overall: Samples from collaborators originated in the United States, Italy and Spain and spanned both the acute and convalescent phases of COVID-19. The material from the prospective study consisted of cDNA or gDNA derived from T cells, B-cell-depleted T cells, or PBMCs. Deeply sampled blood TCRbeta repertoires from subjects exposed to, actively infected with, or recovered from COVID-19 were included in the dataset. The repertoires were released in a freely available public database intended as a resource for research on the immune response to SARS-CoV-2. The samples were drawn from the first 160 participants of the ongoing ImmuneRACE study and from about 1,200 subjects provided by 6 global collaborators. The sample metadata nearly always contained a de-identified subject ID, COVID-19 status, age in years and sex. Where available, HLA class I and class II types were taken from metadata supplied by the sample provider and were not determined by assay-based typing. The investigation overall reported the following: How much clinical and demographic metadata was included differed by source and by participant, and the metadata was provided uncurated.

V loses 1 base of germline sequence and J loses 7 bases, and the interval between the two ends is 14 bases. Inclusive of the bounding cysteine and phenylalanine, the CDR3 is 15 residues long. Just the 45-base CDR3 DNA is kept, in frame starting at base 1. The germline V gene (reference sequence) gives CDR1 as SEHNR and CDR2 as FQNEAQ. Whole blood was collected in K2EDTA tubes by collaborating institutions according to the institutions' own protocols. For TCRbeta analysis, collaborators shipped samples as frozen whole blood, isolated PBMCs, or DNA extracted from either of those sample types. In regard to this clone: No cognate antigen has been identified for it. Base qualities are not at hand, and no much larger clone is one base apart.

TCRbeta CDR3 regions were amplified from genomic DNA using the immunoSEQ Assay, a bias-controlled multiplex PCR. As for the authors' bioinformatics: Within the assay, amplification of reference gene primers was used to estimate how many nucleated cells each sample contained. Sequence reads were collapsed and filtered to measure the absolute abundance of every unique TCRbeta CDR3 rearrangement. For each sample, productive Simpson clonality was calculated by taking the square root of Simpson's diversity index across productive rearrangements. TCRdb carries this immuneACCESS record with in-frame sequences only. Its versions omit some clonotypes, under half of them owing to an unresolved V gene in the studies checked, with the rest unexplained. That table furnishes V, J and clone size, whereas the DNA furnished D and trimming. The sample table contains roughly 99,000 clones; only one count was recorded for 79% of them. 15% to 20% of the sample belongs to the ten largest clones.

Sequencing was performed on peripheral blood. The rearrangement combines TRBV7-9 with TRBJ2-1; the D region possibly corresponds to TRBD2 (6 bases align). The sequence came from a woman aged 80 or over with active or convalescent COVID-19. The DNA is TGTGCCAGCAGCTTAGTTGCGGGACTTAAGAATGAGCAGTTCTTC. It translates to CASSLVAGLKNEQFF.